One and the same sample provided the 22 T cell receptor beta chains below, sequenced in a study of T cells in Graves' hyperthyroidism and ophthalmopathy (dated by TCRdb to between 2018 and 2021). The library came from multiplex PCR. Sequencing instrument: Illumina HiSeq 2000. The TCR beta CDR3 regions were amplified from RNA transcripts. A first-round RT-PCR of the TCR CDR3 used the HTBI primer set with the Qiagen OneStep RT-PCR kit. TCRdb passed the public sequencing reads through fastp at Q25 and MiXCR, retaining productive beta sequences. Each CDR3 protein appears once, grouped with its most common genes and DNA. This sample holds a few hundred thousand distinct CDR3 sequences; around 20% were observed only once. Over 35% of the sample goes to the ten largest clones. Sequencing input: blood. The receptors here all came from a man between 18 and 35 years old with Graves' ophthalmopathy.

This clonotype was counted ten times or more. The rearrangement links TRBV5-1 to TRBJ2-3, with 7 bases matching TRBD1. J was trimmed by 9 bases and V by 2 bases; bases with no gene match: 6. The germline V gene has CDR1 SGHRS and CDR2 YFSETQ. This CDR3 is built from 13 residues. The DNA of the CDR3 is TGCGCCAGCAGCTTCACAGGGGACAGAACGCAGTATTTT. Its protein is CASSFTGDRTQYF. The whole variable domain, remainder taken from reference TRBV5-1 and TRBJ2-3, is KAGVTQTPRYLIKTRGQQVTLSCSPISGHRSVSWYQQTPGQGLQFLFEYFSETQRNKGNFPGRFSGRQFSNSRSEMNVSTLELGDSALYLCASSFTGDRTQYFGPGTRLTVL.

This clonotype appeared many times. V and J are TRBV5-1 and TRBJ1-2; possible D gene TRBD1, 6 bases. The V and J ends lost 5 bases and 10 bases respectively, with 21 bases between them. CDR3 size: 14 residues. The germline V gene encodes CDR1 SGHRS and CDR2 YFSETQ. DNA of the CDR3: TGCGCCAGCAGTCCTACAGGGCCCACTCTTTACTACACCTTC. Protein: CASSPTGPTLYYTF.

This clonotype was counted between two and nine times. V and J are TRBV6-1 and TRBJ2-3; TRBD2 aligns across 15 bases. V was pared by 7 bases and J by 4 bases, with 9 bases of the junction left unmatched. Germline V gives CDR1 MNHNS, CDR2 SASEGT. The CDR3 is 17 amino acids. This CDR3 is CASTPGLAGGPADTQYF. In DNA, the CDR3 is TGTGCCAGCACCCCAGGACTAGCGGGGGGGCCGGCAGATACGCAGTATTTT.

V gene TRBV6-2 or TRBV6-3 combines with J gene TRBJ2-1; the D gene is possibly TRBD2 (6 bases). CDR3 length: 11 amino acids. Per the germline V gene, CDR1 is MNHEY and CDR2 is SVGEGT. Trimming cost V 4 bases and J 9 bases, with 7 bases left between them. CDR3 sequence reads: CASSLGLEQFF. CDR3 DNA: TGTGCCAGCAGTTTGGGACTTGAGCAGTTCTTC.

The chain joins TRBV5-6 to TRBJ1-1; D ambiguous. The V gene's germline CDR1 is SGHDT and CDR2 YYEEEE. The CDR3 loop spans 13 amino acids. Trimming pared 4 bases from V and 3 bases from J, leaving 10 bases between. CDR3 DNA: TGTGCCAGCAGCCTAGTTCCGGACACTGAAGCTTTCTTT. Its protein is CASSLVPDTEAFF.

Ten or more counts support this clonotype. The chain links TRBV20-1 to TRBJ2-5, with 11 bases identical to TRBD2. The ends lost 6 bases at V and 2 bases at J; junction bases unmatched: 2. Germline values: CDR1 DFQATT, CDR2 SNEGSKA (reference sequence). The CDR3 consists of 13 residues. The CDR3 region has the DNA TGCAGTGCCGGGACTAGCGGTCAAGAGACCCAGTACTTC. Its protein product is CSAGTSGQETQYF.

This clonotype was seen only a few times. The rearrangement uses TRBV7-9 and TRBJ2-7, with 9 nucleotides matching TRBD1. This CDR3 has 15 amino acids. Germline loops: CDR1 SEHNR, CDR2 FQNEAQ (reference sequence). V shed 5 bases, J shed 6 bases, and the junction held 11 bases outside the gene matches. In DNA, the CDR3 is TGTGCCAGCAGCCTAGGGGCGGGACAGGGAGGCGAGCAGTACTTC. Protein sequence: CASSLGAGQGGEQYF.

This clonotype was detected ten times or more. This chain joins TRBV28 and TRBJ1-3; possible D gene TRBD1, 5 bases. The ends were cut back, 4 bases at V and 0 bases at J, with 13 bases in the middle. CDR3 size: 16 residues. Germline-derived CDR1 and CDR2 are MDHEN and SYDVKM. Here the CDR3 DNA reads TGTGCCAGCAGTTACGGCAACAGGATCTCTGGAAACACCATATATTTT. The encoded protein is CASSYGNRISGNTIYF. The whole variable domain, remainder taken from reference TRBV28 and TRBJ1-3, is DVKVTQSSRYLVKRTGEKVFLECVQDMDHENMFWYRQDPGLGLRLIYFSYDVKMKEKGDIPEGYSVSREKKERFSLILESASTNQTSMYLCASSYGNRISGNTIYFGEGSWLTVV.

On this clonotype itself: A single base separates this from a much larger clone, so it may be a read error. The chain combines TRBV12-3 or TRBV12-4 with TRBJ1-2, with 9 bases matching TRBD1. The CDR3 has 15 amino acids. CDR3 sequence (DNA): TGTGCCAGCATCGATAACAGGGGGCGAGACTATAGCTACACCTTC. Translating it yields CASIDNRGRDYSYTF.

This chain uses TRBV6-2 or TRBV6-3 with TRBJ1-2; D is perhaps TRBD1 (6 bases). Germline V gives CDR1 MNHEY, CDR2 SVGEGT. This CDR3 has 13 amino acids. With 6 bases removed from V and 4 bases from J, the gap between germline ends came to 12 bases. CDR3 loop: CASSWGQGYGYTF. For the CDR3, the DNA is TGTGCCAGCAGCTGGGGGCAGGGCTATGGCTACACCTTC.

This clonotype was counted a few times. The chain is built from TRBV15 and TRBJ2-1; no clear D. The V gene's germline CDR1 is LNHNV and CDR2 YYDKDF (reference sequence). This CDR3 is built from 13 residues. V was cut by 3 bases and J by 5 bases, with 8 bases left in between. As DNA, the CDR3 is TGTGCCACCAGCAGGGACGGAGACAATGAGCAGTTCTTC. Amino acid sequence: CATSRDGDNEQFF.

V usage is TRBV5-1 and J usage is TRBJ2-7; possible D gene TRBD2, 6 bases. Trimming removed 2 bases from V and 2 bases from J, with 23 bases in between. Germline V CDR1 and CDR2: SGHRS, YFSETQ. This CDR3 is 18 amino acids long. The CDR3 loop is CASSFFSQRADSTYEQYF. Written as DNA, the CDR3 is TGCGCCAGCAGCTTTTTTTCCCAGCGGGCGGACTCCACCTACGAGCAGTACTTC.

V gene TRBV6-1 combines with J gene TRBJ1-1; no clear D gene. V was pared by 5 bases and J by 4 bases, with 11 bases between. CDR1 is MNHNS and CDR2 is SASEGT in the germline V gene. CDR3 length equals 13 residues. The CDR3 loop is CASSNGGPTEAFF. DNA of the CDR3: TGTGCCAGCAGTAACGGCGGACCCACTGAAGCTTTCTTT.

The chain recombines TRBV4-1 with TRBJ1-5; 11 bases are a match to TRBD1. The J segment lost 5 bases and the V segment lost 5 bases, leaving 5 bases of the junction unmatched. CDR3 length equals 15 residues. Germline values: CDR1 MGHRA, CDR2 YSYEKL. CDR3 sequence: CASSKGQGVHQPQHF. The DNA for the CDR3 is TGCGCCAGCAGCAAGGGACAGGGGGTGCATCAGCCCCAGCATTTT.

This clonotype was found many times. The chain is built from TRBV7-9 and TRBJ1-6, with a tentative D call TRBD1 (5 bases). The V end lost 5 bases, the J end lost 3 bases, and 14 bases lay between the germline ends. The germline gives CDR1 SEHNR, CDR2 FQNEAQ (reference sequence). The CDR3 contains 16 residues. DNA of the CDR3: TGTGCCAGCAGCCCCGGCGGGGGTATCTATAATTCACCCCTCCACTTT. This translates into CASSPGGGIYNSPLHF.

The chain couples TRBV12-3 or TRBV12-4 to TRBJ2-2, with unresolved D. The V end lost 3 bases, the J end lost 2 bases, and 10 bases lay between the germline ends. The CDR3 has 15 amino acids. The CDR3 DNA sequence: TGTGCCAGCAGTTTTTCGTCTACTAACACCGGGGAGCTGTTTTTT. Residues: CASSFSSTNTGELFF.

This clonotype was counted many times. V and J are TRBV24-1 and TRBJ1-5; maybe TRBD1 (5 bases). The germline V gene encodes CDR1 KGHDR and CDR2 SFDVKD. The CDR3 sequence is 15 residues long. Trimming took off 5 bases at V and 4 bases at J, with 14 bases between the two ends. The CDR3 region has the DNA TGTGCCACCAGTGTCGCTGGAAGGGGTAATCAGCCCCAGCATTTT. This gives the protein CATSVAGRGNQPQHF.

V usage is TRBV7-9 and J usage is TRBJ1-2, with 11 bases matching TRBD1. V lost 7 bases, J lost 8 bases, and 6 bases stayed unmatched. The CDR3 loop spans 13 amino acids. Germline-derived CDR1 and CDR2 are SEHNR and FQNEAQ (reference sequence). CDR3 bases: TGTGCCAGCATCGGGACAGGGGGATCAGGCTACACCTTC. Residues: CASIGTGGSGYTF.

This clonotype was recorded many times. The CDR3 DNA follows: TGTGCCAGCAGGGTGCCCGGGGTGTATGAGCAGTTCTTC. This encodes CASRVPGVYEQFF. The chain has TRBV27 and TRBJ2-1; D is possibly TRBD2 (5 bases). Germline CDR1 is MNHEY and CDR2 is SMNVEV (reference sequence). The CDR3 runs to 13 residues. Trimming removed 6 bases from V and 8 bases from J, with 14 bases in between.

The J gene is TRBJ1-5, the V gene TRBV4-1; no clear D. The CDR3 runs 13 residues. Germline V gene sequence: CDR1 MGHRA, CDR2 YSYEKL. V lost 0 bases and J 7 bases, leaving 7 bases between the germline ends. The CDR3 here is CASSQDQEQPQHF. Here the CDR3 DNA reads TGCGCCAGCAGCCAAGATCAGGAGCAGCCCCAGCATTTT.

The chain is built from TRBV7-3 and TRBJ2-3; D remains unclear. This CDR3 is built from 14 residues. V gave up 5 bases and J gave up 1 base, with 10 bases separating them. Germline CDR1 is SGHTA and CDR2 is FQGTGA. The CDR3 region has the DNA TGTGCCAGCAGCCCCTACACACGCACAGATACGCAGTATTTT. Residues: CASSPYTRTDTQYF.

This clonotype was recorded a few times. This rearrangement joins TRBV19 to TRBJ2-2; D is uncertain. CDR1 LNHDA and CDR2 SQIVND come from the germline V gene (reference sequence). The CDR3 loop spans 13 amino acids. The V gene lost 9 bases and the J gene lost 4 bases, with 12 bases spanning the gap. As DNA, the CDR3 is TGTGCCAGCAACCAAGGTAGCACCGGGGAGCTGTTTTTT. This encodes CASNQGSTGELFF.